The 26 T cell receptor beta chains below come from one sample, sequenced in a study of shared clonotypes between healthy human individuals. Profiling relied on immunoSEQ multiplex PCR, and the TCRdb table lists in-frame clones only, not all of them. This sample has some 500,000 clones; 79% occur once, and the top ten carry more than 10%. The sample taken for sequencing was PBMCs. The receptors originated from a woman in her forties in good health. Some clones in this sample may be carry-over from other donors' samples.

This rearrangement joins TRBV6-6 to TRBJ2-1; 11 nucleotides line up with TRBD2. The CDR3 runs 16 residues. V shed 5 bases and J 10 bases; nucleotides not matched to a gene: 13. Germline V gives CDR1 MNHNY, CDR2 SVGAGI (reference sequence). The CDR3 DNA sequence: TGTGCCAGCAGTGCCCCTAGCGGGAGGCCCGGGGCGGAGCAGTTCTTC. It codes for CASSAPSGRPGAEQFF.

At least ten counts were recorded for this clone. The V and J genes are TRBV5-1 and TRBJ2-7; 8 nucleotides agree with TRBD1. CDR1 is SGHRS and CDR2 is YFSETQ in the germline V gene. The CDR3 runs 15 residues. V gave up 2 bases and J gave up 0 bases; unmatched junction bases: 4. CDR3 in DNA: TGCGCCAGCAGCTTACAGGGGGACAGCTCCTACGAGCAGTACTTC. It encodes CASSLQGDSSYEQYF. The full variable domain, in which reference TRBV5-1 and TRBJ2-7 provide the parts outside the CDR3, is KAGVTQTPRYLIKTRGQQVTLSCSPISGHRSVSWYQQTPGQGLQFLFEYFSETQRNKGNFPGRFSGRQFSNSRSEMNVSTLELGDSALYLCASSLQGDSSYEQYFGPGTRLTVT.

CDR3 in amino acids: CASSLGGSLLTDTQYF. CDR3 nucleotides: TGTGCCAGCAGCTTGGGGGGCAGCCTCCTCACAGATACGCAGTATTTT. This chain joins TRBV5-4 and TRBJ2-3, with D maybe TRBD1 (5 bases). The CDR3 is made up of 16 amino acids. Trimming removed 0 bases at V and 2 bases at J, with 13 bases between. Germline lookup yields CDR1 SGHNT and CDR2 YYREEE (reference sequence).

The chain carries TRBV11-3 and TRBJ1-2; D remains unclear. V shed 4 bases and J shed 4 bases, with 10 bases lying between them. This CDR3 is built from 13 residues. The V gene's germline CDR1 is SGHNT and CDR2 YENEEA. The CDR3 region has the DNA TGTGCCAGCAGCTCGACTCAAGGCTATGGCTACACCTTC. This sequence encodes CASSSTQGYGYTF.

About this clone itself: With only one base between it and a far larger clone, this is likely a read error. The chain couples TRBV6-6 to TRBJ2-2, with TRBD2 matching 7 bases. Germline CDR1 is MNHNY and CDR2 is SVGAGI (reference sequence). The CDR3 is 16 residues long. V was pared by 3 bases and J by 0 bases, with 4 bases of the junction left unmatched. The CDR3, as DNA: TGTGCCAGCAGTTATAGGACTAGAACGAACACCGGGGAGCTGTTTTTT. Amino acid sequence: CASSYRTRTNTGELFF.

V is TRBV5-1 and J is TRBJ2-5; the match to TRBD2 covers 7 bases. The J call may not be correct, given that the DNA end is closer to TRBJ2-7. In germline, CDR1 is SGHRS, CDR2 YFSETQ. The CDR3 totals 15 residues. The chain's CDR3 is CASSDRDAGAYEQYF. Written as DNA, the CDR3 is TGCGCCAGCAGCGACCGTGACGCGGGGGCCTACGAGCAGTACTTC.

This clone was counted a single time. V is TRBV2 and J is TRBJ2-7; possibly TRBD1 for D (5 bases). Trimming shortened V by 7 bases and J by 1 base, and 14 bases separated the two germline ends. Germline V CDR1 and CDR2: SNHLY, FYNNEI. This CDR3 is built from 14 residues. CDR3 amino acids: CASTWTYLSYEQYF. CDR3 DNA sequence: TGTGCCAGCACTTGGACATACCTATCCTACGAGCAGTACTTC.

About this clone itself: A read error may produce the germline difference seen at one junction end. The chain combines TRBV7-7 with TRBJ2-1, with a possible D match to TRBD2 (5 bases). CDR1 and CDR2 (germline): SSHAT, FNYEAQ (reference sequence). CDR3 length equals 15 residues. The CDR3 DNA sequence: TGTGCTAGCAGCTCGGGAATAGGTGCCTACAATGAGCAGTTCTTC. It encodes CASSSGIGAYNEQFF.

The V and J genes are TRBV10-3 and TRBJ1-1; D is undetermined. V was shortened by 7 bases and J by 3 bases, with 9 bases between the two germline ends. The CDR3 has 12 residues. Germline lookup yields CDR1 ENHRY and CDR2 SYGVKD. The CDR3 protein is CAIKGMDTEAFF. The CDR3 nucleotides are TGTGCCATCAAGGGAATGGACACTGAAGCTTTCTTT.

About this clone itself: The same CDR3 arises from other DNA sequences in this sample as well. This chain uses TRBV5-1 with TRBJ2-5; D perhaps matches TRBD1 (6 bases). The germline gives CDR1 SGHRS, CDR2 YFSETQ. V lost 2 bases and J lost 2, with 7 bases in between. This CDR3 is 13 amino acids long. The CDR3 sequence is CASSLGQQETQYF. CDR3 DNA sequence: TGCGCCAGCAGCTTAGGACAGCAAGAGACCCAGTACTTC.

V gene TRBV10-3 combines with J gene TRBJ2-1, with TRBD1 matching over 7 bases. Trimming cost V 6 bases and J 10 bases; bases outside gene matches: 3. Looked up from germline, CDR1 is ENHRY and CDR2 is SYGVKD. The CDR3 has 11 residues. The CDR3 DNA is TGTGCCATCAGCGGGACAGAAGAGCAGTTCTTC. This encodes CAISGTEEQFF.

CDR3 DNA: TGTGCCAGCAGCAAAGCGCCTCAGGGGGCGATGAACACTGAAGCTTTCTTT. Residues: CASSKAPQGAMNTEAFF. The chain is built from TRBV21-1 and TRBJ1-1; the table gives TRBD1 as D, unverified against the DNA. TRBV21-1 is described as a pseudogene. CDR3 length: 17 amino acids.

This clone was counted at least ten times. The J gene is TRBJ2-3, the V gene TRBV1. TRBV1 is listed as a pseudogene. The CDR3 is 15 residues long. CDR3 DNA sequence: TGCACCAGCAGCCAAGAGCCCGGGGCCCCAGATACGCAGTATTTT. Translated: CTSSQEPGAPDTQYF.

The CDR3, as DNA: TGTGCCAGCAGCTTGACTAGAACCGGGGAGCTGTTTTTT. Protein product: CASSLTRTGELFF. The chain combines TRBV7-3 with TRBJ2-2; D possibly corresponds to TRBD2 (6 bases). Trimming took off 3 bases at V and 5 bases at J, with 7 bases between the two ends. This CDR3 comprises 13 residues. The germline CDR1 and CDR2 sequences are SGHTA and FQGTGA.

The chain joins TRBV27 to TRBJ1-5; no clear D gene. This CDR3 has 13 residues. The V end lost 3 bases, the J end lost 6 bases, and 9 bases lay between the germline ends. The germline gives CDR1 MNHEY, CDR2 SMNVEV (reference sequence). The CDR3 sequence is CASSFQVTQPQHF. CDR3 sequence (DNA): TGTGCCAGCAGTTTTCAGGTCACTCAGCCCCAGCATTTT.

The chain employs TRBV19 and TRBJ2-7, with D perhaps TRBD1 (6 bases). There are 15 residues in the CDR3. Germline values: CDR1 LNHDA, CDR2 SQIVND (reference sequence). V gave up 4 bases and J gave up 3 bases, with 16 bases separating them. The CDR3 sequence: CASSKGSTGNYEQYF. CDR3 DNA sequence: TGTGCCAGTAGTAAAGGCTCTACAGGGAACTACGAGCAGTACTTC.

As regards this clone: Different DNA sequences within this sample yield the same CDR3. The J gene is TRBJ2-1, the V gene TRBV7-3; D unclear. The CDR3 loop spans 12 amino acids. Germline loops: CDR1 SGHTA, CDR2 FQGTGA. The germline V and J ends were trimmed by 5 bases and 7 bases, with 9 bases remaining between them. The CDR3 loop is CASSLDSNEQFF. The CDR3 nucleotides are TGTGCCAGCAGCCTCGACTCAAATGAGCAGTTCTTC.

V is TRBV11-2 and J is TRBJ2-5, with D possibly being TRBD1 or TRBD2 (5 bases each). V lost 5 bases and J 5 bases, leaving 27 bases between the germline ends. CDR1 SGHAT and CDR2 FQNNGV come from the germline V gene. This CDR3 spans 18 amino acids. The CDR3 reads CASSARLAAGGVGETQYF. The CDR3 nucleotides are TGTGCCAGCAGCGCCCGGCTAGCCGCTGGGGGAGTTGGGGAGACCCAGTACTTC. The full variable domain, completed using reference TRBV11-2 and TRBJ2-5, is EAGVAQSPRYKIIEKRQSVAFWCNPISGHATLYWYQQILGQGPKLLIQFQNNGVVDDSQLPKDRFSAERLKGVDSTLKIQPAKLEDSAVYLCASSARLAAGGVGETQYFGPGTRLLVL.

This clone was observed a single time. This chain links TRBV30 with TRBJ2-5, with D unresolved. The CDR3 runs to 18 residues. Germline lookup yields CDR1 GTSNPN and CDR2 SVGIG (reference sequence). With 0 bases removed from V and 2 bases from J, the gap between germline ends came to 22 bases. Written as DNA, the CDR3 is TGTGCCTGGAGTGTGTACCCCCAGTGGGAAAGTCGACAAGAGACCCAGTACTTC. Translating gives CAWSVYPQWESRQETQYF.

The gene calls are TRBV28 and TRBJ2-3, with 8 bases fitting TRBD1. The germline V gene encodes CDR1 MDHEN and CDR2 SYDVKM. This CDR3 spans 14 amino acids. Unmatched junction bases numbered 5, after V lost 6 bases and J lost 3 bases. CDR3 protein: CASRDRVLTDTQYF. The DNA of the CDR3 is TGTGCCAGCAGGGACAGGGTTTTAACAGATACGCAGTATTTT.

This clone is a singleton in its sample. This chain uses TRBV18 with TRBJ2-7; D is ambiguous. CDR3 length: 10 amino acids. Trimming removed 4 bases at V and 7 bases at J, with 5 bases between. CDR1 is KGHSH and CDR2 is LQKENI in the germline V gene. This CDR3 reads CASSRPEQYF. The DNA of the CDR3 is TGTGCCAGCTCACGACCAGAGCAGTACTTC. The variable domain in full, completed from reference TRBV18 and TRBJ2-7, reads NAGVMQNPRHLVRRRGQEARLRCSPMKGHSHVYWYRQLPEEGLKFMVYLQKENIIDESGMPKERFSAEFPKEGPSILRIQQVVRGDSAAYFCASSRPEQYFGPGTRLTVT.

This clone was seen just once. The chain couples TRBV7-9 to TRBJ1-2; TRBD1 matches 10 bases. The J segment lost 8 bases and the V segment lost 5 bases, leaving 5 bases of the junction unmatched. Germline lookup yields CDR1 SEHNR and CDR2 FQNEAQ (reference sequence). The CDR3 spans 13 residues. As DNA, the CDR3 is TGTGCCAGCAGCCCGGACAGGGGGATCGGCTACACCTTC. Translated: CASSPDRGIGYTF.

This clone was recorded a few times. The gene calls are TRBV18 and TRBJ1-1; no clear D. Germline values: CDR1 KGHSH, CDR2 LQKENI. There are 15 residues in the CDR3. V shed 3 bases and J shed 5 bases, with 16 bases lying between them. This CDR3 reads CASSPLPGRRTEAFF. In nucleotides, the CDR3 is TGTGCCAGCTCACCCCTCCCGGGGAGACGGACTGAAGCTTTCTTT.

This CDR3 reads CSVDGAGNQETQYF. Written as DNA, the CDR3 is TGCAGCGTTGATGGAGCGGGGAACCAAGAGACCCAGTACTTC. V and J are TRBV29-1 and TRBJ2-5; TRBD2 matches 7 bases. The length of the CDR3 is 14 residues. V was clipped by 3 bases and J by 0 bases; unmatched bases: 4. Germline V gene sequence: CDR1 SQVTM, CDR2 ANQGSEA.

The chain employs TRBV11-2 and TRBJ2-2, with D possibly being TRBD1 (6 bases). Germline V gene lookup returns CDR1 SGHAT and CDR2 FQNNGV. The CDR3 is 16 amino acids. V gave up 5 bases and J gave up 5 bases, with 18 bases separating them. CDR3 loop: CASSQQGVRATGELFF. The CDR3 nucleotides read TGTGCCAGCAGCCAACAGGGCGTAAGAGCGACCGGGGAGCTGTTTTTT.

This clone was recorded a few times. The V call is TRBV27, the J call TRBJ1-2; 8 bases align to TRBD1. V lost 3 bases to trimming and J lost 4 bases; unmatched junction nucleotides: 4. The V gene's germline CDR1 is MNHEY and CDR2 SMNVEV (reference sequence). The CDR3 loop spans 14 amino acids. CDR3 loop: CASSLAGGAYGYTF. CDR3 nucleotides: TGTGCCAGCAGTTTGGCAGGGGGCGCCTATGGCTACACCTTC.